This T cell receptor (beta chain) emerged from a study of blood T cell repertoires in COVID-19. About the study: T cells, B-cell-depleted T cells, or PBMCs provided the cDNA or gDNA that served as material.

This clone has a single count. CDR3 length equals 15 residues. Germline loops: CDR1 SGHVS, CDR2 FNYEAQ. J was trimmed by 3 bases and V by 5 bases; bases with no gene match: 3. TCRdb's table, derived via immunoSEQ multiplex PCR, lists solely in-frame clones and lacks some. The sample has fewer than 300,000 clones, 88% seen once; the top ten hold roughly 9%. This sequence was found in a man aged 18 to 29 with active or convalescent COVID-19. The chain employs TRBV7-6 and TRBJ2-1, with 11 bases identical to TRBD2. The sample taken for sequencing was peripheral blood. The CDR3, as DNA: TGTGCCAGCAGCCTCCTAGCGGGGGGCTACAATGAGCAGTTCTTC. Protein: CASSLLAGGYNEQFF.